This T cell receptor beta chain was found in a study of T cell repertoires in cytomegalovirus infection. TCRdb called the reads again in MiXCR, with one record for every CDR3 protein. This table has about 330,000 distinct CDR3 sequences, roughly 36% appearing once. V lost 1 base, J lost 4 bases, and 5 bases stayed unmatched. This CDR3 comprises 15 residues. CDR1 is MGHRA, CDR2 YSYEKL, per germline. A note on this clonotype: The antigen is not known.

The chain carries TRBV4-1 and TRBJ1-2; 8 nucleotides match TRBD1. The receptor comes from a human donor in good health (CMV status not recorded). Some clones in this sample may be carry-over from other donors' samples. The sample was cultured PBMCs, taken from culture after CMV antigen stimulation. The CDR3 here is CASSQADRGSYGYTF. Written as DNA, the CDR3 is TGCGCCAGCAGCCAAGCTGACAGGGGCTCCTATGGCTACACCTTC.